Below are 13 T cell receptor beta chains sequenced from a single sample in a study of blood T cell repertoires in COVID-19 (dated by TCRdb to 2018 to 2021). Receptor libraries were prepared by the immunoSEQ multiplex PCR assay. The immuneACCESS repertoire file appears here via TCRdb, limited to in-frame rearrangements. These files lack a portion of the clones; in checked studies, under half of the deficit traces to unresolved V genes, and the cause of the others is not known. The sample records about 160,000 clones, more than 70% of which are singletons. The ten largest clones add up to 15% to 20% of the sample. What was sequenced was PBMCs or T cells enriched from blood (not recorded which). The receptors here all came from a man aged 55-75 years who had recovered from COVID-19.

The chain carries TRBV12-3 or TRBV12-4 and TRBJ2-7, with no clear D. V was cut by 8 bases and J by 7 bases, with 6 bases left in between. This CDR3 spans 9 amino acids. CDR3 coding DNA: TGTGCCAGCCACTCAGAGCAGTACTTC. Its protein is CASHSEQYF.

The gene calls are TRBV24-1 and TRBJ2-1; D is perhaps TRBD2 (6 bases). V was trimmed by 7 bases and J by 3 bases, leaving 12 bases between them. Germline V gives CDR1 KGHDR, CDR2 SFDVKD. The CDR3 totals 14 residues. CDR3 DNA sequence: TGTGCCACCAGGGCGGACGGGAGCTACAATGAGCAGTTCTTC. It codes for CATRADGSYNEQFF.

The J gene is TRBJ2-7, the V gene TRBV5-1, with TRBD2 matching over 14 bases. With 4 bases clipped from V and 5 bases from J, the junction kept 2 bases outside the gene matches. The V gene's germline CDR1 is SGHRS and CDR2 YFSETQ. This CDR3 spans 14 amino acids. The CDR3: CASSQGLAGDEQYF. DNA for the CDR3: TGCGCCAGCAGCCAGGGACTAGCGGGAGACGAGCAGTACTTC.

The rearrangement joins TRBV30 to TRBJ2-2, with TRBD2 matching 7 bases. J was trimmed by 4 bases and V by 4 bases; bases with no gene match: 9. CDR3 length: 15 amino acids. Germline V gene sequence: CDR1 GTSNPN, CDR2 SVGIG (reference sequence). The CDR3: CAWNFQRGITGELFF. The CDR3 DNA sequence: TGTGCCTGGAACTTTCAGCGGGGTATCACCGGGGAGCTGTTTTTT.

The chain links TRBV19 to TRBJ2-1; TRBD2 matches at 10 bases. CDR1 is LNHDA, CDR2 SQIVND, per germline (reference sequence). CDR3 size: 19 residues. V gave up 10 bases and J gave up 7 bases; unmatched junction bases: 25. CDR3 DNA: TGTGCCACAGCGAGAGTGGGACTAGCGCGAACCACGAGTCTTAATGAGCAGTTCTTC. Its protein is CATARVGLARTTSLNEQFF.

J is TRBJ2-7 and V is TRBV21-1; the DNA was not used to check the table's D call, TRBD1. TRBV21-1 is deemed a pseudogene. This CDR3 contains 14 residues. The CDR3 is CASSRDRASYEQYF. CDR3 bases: TGTGCCAGCAGCCGGGACAGGGCAAGCTACGAGCAGTACTTC.

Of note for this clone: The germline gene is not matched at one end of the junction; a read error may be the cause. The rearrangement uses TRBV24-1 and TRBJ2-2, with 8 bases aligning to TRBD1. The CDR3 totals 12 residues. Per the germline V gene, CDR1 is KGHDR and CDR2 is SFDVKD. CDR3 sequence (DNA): TGTGCCACCAGTGAACAGACAGGGGTGCTGTTTTTT. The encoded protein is CATSEQTGVLFF.

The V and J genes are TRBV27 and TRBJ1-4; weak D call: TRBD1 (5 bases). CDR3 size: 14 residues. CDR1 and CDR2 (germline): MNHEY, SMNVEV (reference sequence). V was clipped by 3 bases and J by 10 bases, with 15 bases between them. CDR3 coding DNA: TGTGCCAGCAGTTTTGCGTCGCGGCAGGGAAAACTGTTTTTT. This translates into CASSFASRQGKLFF.

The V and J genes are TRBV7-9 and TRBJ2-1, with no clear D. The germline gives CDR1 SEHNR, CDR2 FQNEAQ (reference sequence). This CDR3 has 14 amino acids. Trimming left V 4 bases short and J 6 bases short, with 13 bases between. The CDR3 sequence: CASSSGEASNEQFF. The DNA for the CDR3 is TGTGCCAGCAGCTCCGGTGAGGCCTCCAATGAGCAGTTCTTC.

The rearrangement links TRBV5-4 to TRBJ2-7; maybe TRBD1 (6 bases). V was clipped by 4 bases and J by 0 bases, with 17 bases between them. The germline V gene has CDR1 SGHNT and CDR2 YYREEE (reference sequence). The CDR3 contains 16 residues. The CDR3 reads CASSQSLPGVSYEQYF. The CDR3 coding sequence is TGTGCCAGCAGCCAAAGTCTTCCAGGGGTCTCCTACGAGCAGTACTTC.

The CDR3 reads CASSRSRIGAGGYEQFF. The CDR3 DNA sequence: TGTGCCAGTAGTCGGTCCCGCATAGGCGCCGGGGGGTATGAGCAGTTCTTC. This chain links TRBV19 with TRBJ2-1, with TRBD2 matching over 7 bases. With V trimmed by 5 bases and J by 8 bases, 18 bases remained unmatched. Germline CDR1 reads LNHDA; CDR2 reads SQIVND (reference sequence). The CDR3 has 17 amino acids.

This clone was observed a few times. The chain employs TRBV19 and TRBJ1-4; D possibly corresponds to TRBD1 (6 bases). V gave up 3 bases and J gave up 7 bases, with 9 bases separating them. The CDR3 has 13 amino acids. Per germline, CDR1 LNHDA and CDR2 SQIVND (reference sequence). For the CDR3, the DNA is TGTGCCAGTAGTATCCAGGGGATTGAAAAACTGTTTTTT. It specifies CASSIQGIEKLFF.

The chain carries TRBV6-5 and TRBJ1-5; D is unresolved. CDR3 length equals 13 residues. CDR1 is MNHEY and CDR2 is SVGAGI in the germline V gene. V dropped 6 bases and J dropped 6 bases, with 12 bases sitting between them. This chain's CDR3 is CASRVGVAQPQHF. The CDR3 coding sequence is TGTGCCAGCAGAGTTGGAGTTGCTCAGCCCCAGCATTTT.